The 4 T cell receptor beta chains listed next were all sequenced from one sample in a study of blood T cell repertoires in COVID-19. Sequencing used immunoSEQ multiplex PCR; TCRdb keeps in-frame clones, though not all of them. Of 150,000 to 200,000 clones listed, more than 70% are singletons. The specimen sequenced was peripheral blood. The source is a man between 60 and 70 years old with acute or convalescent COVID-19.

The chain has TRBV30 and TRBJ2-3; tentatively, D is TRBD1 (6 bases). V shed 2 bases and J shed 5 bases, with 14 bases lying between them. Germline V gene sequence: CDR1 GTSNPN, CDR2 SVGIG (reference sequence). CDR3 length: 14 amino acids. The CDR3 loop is CAWSPGHSQDTQYF. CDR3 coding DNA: TGTGCCTGGAGTCCGGGACATTCTCAAGATACGCAGTATTTT. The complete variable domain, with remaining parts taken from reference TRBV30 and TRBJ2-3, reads SQTIHQWPATLVQPVGSPLSLECTVEGTSNPNLYWYRQAAGRGLQLLFYSVGIGQISSEVPQNLSASRPQDRQFILSSKKLLLSDSGFYLCAWSPGHSQDTQYFGPGTRLTVL.

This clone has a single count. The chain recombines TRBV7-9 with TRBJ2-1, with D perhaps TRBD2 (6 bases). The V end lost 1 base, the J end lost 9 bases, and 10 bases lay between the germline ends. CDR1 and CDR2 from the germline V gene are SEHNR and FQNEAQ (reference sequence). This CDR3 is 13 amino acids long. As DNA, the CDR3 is TGTGCCAGCAGCTTAGAACTGGGAGGTGAGCAGTTCTTC. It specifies CASSLELGGEQFF.

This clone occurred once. The DNA of the CDR3 is TGTGCCAGCAGCCGAGATGATCCGATGCGGGTTCGAGAGACCCAGTACTTC. Amino acid sequence: CASSRDDPMRVRETQYF. The gene calls are TRBV7-9 and TRBJ2-5, with TRBD2 as a possible D gene (5 bases). This CDR3 is 17 amino acids long. Trimming stripped 5 bases from V and 4 bases from J, with 23 bases between. From germline, CDR1 is SEHNR and CDR2 FQNEAQ (reference sequence).

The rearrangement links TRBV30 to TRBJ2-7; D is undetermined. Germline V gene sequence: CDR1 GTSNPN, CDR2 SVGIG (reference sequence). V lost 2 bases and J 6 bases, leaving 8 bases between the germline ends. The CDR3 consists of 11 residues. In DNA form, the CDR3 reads TGTGCCTGGAGTTCTAGGAGCGAGCAGTACTTC. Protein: CAWSSRSEQYF.